This is a list of T cell receptor beta chains from one sample in a study of shared clonotypes between healthy human individuals. Assay used: immunoSEQ multiplex PCR; TCRdb lists only in-frame clones, some missing. Among fewer than 400,000 clones listed, approximately 79% were seen once. The sample was memory CD4+ T cells sorted from blood. The receptors derive from a young man in good health. Both conserved end residues are part of each CDR3. The D gene is left open where the match is weak. Clone size is stated in some rows and not others, as once, few, many or a class when expanded.

v_call: TRBV6-6
clone_size: -
j_call: TRBJ1-1
cdr3_length: 16
d_call: -
cdr3_aa: CASSLPQAIGNTEAFF
cdr3_nt: TGTGCCAGCAGTCTACCGCAGGCGATAGGGAACACTGAAGCTTTCTTT

v_call: TRBV5-1
clone_size: -
j_call: TRBJ2-5
cdr3_length: 16
d_call: TRBD2
cdr3_aa: CASTPVAGGNQETQYF
cdr3_nt: TGCGCCAGCACTCCCGTAGCGGGAGGCAACCAAGAGACCCAGTACTTC

v_call: TRBV6-1
clone_size: once
j_call: TRBJ2-7
cdr3_length: 13
d_call: -
cdr3_aa: CASREQSRYEQYF
cdr3_nt: TGTGCCAGCAGGGAGCAATCCCGTTACGAGCAGTACTTC

v_call: TRBV9
clone_size: few
j_call: TRBJ1-4
cdr3_length: 16
d_call: TRBD1
cdr3_aa: CASSVGVTGTNEKLFF
cdr3_nt: TGTGCCAGCAGCGTAGGAGTGACAGGGACTAATGAAAAACTGTTTTTT

v_call: TRBV18
clone_size: -
j_call: TRBJ2-5
cdr3_length: 15
d_call: TRBD2
cdr3_aa: CASSRQTSGQETQYF
cdr3_nt: TGTGCCAGCTCACGACAGACTAGCGGCCAAGAGACCCAGTACTTC

v_call: TRBV2
clone_size: many
j_call: TRBJ1-4
cdr3_length: 15
d_call: -
cdr3_aa: CASTWKGAYNEKLFF
cdr3_nt: TGTGCCAGCACTTGGAAGGGCGCCTATAATGAAAAACTGTTTTTT

v_call: TRBV15
clone_size: -
j_call: TRBJ2-1
cdr3_length: 13
d_call: TRBD2
cdr3_aa: CATGGSQYNEQFF
cdr3_nt: TGTGCCACCGGCGGGAGTCAATACAATGAGCAGTTCTTC

v_call: TRBV29-1
clone_size: -
j_call: TRBJ2-1
cdr3_length: 12
d_call: -
cdr3_aa: CSVDRGAPEQFF
cdr3_nt: TGCAGCGTTGATAGGGGGGCACCTGAGCAGTTCTTC

v_call: TRBV11-3
clone_size: -
j_call: TRBJ2-1
cdr3_length: 13
d_call: -
cdr3_aa: CASSARGGGEQFF
cdr3_nt: TGTGCCAGCAGCGCCCGGGGTGGCGGTGAGCAGTTCTTC

v_call: TRBV29-1
clone_size: -
j_call: TRBJ1-2
cdr3_length: 13
d_call: -
cdr3_aa: CSVAGSRLSGYTF
cdr3_nt: TGCAGCGTTGCGGGCAGTCGGCTCTCTGGCTACACCTTC

v_call: TRBV5-1
clone_size: -
j_call: TRBJ2-3
cdr3_length: 15
d_call: TRBD1
cdr3_aa: CASSPERGRFDTQYF
cdr3_nt: TGCGCCAGCAGCCCGGAGAGGGGGCGCTTTGATACGCAGTATTTT

v_call: TRBV11-3
clone_size: -
j_call: TRBJ1-2
cdr3_length: 12
d_call: -
cdr3_aa: CASSSSGSGYTF
cdr3_nt: TGTGCCAGCAGCTCCTCAGGGAGTGGCTACACCTTC

v_call: TRBV7-8
clone_size: -
j_call: TRBJ2-5
cdr3_length: 11
d_call: -
cdr3_aa: CASQGGETQYF
cdr3_nt: TGTGCCAGCCAGGGAGGAGAGACCCAGTACTTC

v_call: TRBV28
clone_size: -
j_call: TRBJ1-2
cdr3_length: 14
d_call: -
cdr3_aa: CASSPSVTNYGYTF
cdr3_nt: TGTGCCAGCAGTCCTTCCGTGACTAACTATGGCTACACCTTC

v_call: TRBV9
clone_size: -
j_call: TRBJ2-3
cdr3_length: 15
d_call: -
cdr3_aa: CASSGTPVGTDTQYF
cdr3_nt: TGTGCCAGCAGCGGAACCCCCGTCGGCACAGATACGCAGTATTTT

v_call: TRBV5-1
clone_size: -
j_call: TRBJ2-1
cdr3_length: 14
d_call: -
cdr3_aa: CASSQRTYDNEQFF
cdr3_nt: TGCGCCAGCAGCCAGAGGACCTACGACAATGAGCAGTTCTTC

v_call: TRBV27
clone_size: -
j_call: TRBJ1-5
cdr3_length: 17
d_call: -
cdr3_aa: CASSSRGRTISNQPQHF
cdr3_nt: TGTGCCAGCAGTTCCCGGGGTCGGACCATTAGCAATCAGCCCCAGCATTTT

v_call: TRBV29-1
clone_size: -
j_call: TRBJ2-5
cdr3_length: 12
d_call: TRBD1
cdr3_aa: CSGDRGAETQYF
cdr3_nt: TGCAGCGGGGACAGGGGGGCAGAGACCCAGTACTTC

v_call: TRBV2
clone_size: -
j_call: TRBJ2-2
cdr3_length: 16
d_call: -
cdr3_aa: CASLSLRRDGRTELFF
cdr3_nt: TGTGCCAGCCTCTCCCTAAGGCGGGACGGAAGAACAGAGCTGTTTTTT

v_call: TRBV14
clone_size: -
j_call: TRBJ2-1
cdr3_length: 14
d_call: -
cdr3_aa: CASSLASPDNEQFF
cdr3_nt: TGTGCCAGCAGTCTAGCGTCCCCCGACAATGAGCAGTTCTTC

v_call: TRBV6-5
clone_size: few
j_call: TRBJ1-3
cdr3_length: 15
d_call: -
cdr3_aa: CASSGDIYSGNTIYF
cdr3_nt: TGTGCCAGCAGTGGCGACATCTACTCTGGAAACACCATATATTTT

v_call: TRBV9
clone_size: -
j_call: TRBJ1-3
cdr3_length: 11
d_call: -
cdr3_aa: CASSVGNTIYF
cdr3_nt: TGTGCCAGCAGCGTAGGAAACACCATATATTTT

v_call: TRBV5-4
clone_size: -
j_call: TRBJ2-7
cdr3_length: 15
d_call: TRBD1
cdr3_aa: CASSEPGQGVYEQYF
cdr3_nt: TGTGCCAGCAGCGAGCCGGGACAGGGGGTCTACGAGCAGTACTTC

v_call: TRBV5-4
clone_size: few
j_call: TRBJ2-1
cdr3_length: 15
d_call: -
cdr3_aa: CASSLDRGGYNEQFF
cdr3_nt: TGTGCCAGCAGCTTGGACAGGGGGGGGTACAATGAGCAGTTCTTC

v_call: TRBV18
clone_size: -
j_call: TRBJ2-1
cdr3_length: 16
d_call: TRBD2
cdr3_aa: CASSPDRLAGDDEQFF
cdr3_nt: TGTGCCAGCTCACCGGATCGACTAGCGGGAGATGATGAGCAGTTCTTC

v_call: TRBV7-2
clone_size: -
j_call: TRBJ2-7
cdr3_length: 13
d_call: -
cdr3_aa: CASSSNAGTEQYF
cdr3_nt: TGTGCCAGCAGCTCAAACGCGGGGACAGAGCAGTACTTC

v_call: TRBV5-6
clone_size: -
j_call: TRBJ2-3
cdr3_length: 16
d_call: TRBD2
cdr3_aa: CASSRGTSGSRNTQYF
cdr3_nt: TGTGCCAGCAGCCGAGGGACTAGCGGGAGTCGGAATACGCAGTATTTT